These 29 T cell receptor beta chains were all obtained from the same sample, sequenced in a study of neurological immune-mediated disorders. TCRdb reprocessed the 5' RACE reads via MiXCR and lists one record per CDR3 protein. The repertoire holds about 31,000 distinct CDR3 sequences, about 4% seen once, with approximately 25% in the top ten. The sample was CD4+ T cells from blood. The source of these receptors is a woman in her forties in good health.

This clonotype was recorded many times. The chain joins TRBV3-1 to TRBJ2-5; D ambiguous. V lost 2 bases, J lost 1 base, and 11 bases lay in between. The CDR3 is 15 residues long. Germline CDR1 reads LGHDT; CDR2 reads YNNKEL (reference sequence). CDR3 region: CASSQLGSRQETQYF. DNA of the CDR3: TGTGCCAGCAGCCAACTGGGTTCGCGCCAAGAGACCCAGTACTTC.

This clonotype was detected ten times or more. J is TRBJ2-7 and V is TRBV5-1; D assignment may be TRBD1 or TRBD2 (6 bases each). Germline assignment: CDR1 SGHRS and CDR2 YFSETQ. The CDR3 is made up of 12 amino acids. The V and J ends lost 7 bases and 5 bases respectively, with 13 bases between them. The CDR3 bases are TGCGCCAGCGCCTCCGGGGGCCACGAGCAGTACTTC. This sequence encodes CASASGGHEQYF.

This clonotype was picked up many times. The chain joins TRBV12-3 or TRBV12-4 to TRBJ2-1, with 10 bases lining up with TRBD2. Trimming cost V 5 bases and J 6 bases; bases outside gene matches: 7. CDR3 size: 15 residues. Here the CDR3 DNA reads TGTGCCAGCAGTGGGGGACTAGCGAGACGCAATGAGCAGTTCTTC. It translates to CASSGGLARRNEQFF.

This clonotype was observed at least ten times. The chain uses TRBV5-1 and TRBJ2-7; maybe TRBD2 (5 bases). Between the trimmed V and J ends, which lost 9 bases and 4 bases, there was a span of 20 bases. This CDR3 has 14 amino acids. The germline CDR1 and CDR2 sequences are SGHRS and YFSETQ. The CDR3 region has the DNA TGCGCCATTCTCCGAGACCCGCGGACTTACGAGCAGTACTTC. Its translation: CAILRDPRTYEQYF.

This clonotype came up many times. V is TRBV14 and J is TRBJ1-1; no definite D call. The germline CDR1 and CDR2 sequences are SGHDN and FVKESK. The CDR3 totals 15 residues. The V end was cut by 2 bases, the J end by 3 bases, with 13 bases between. The CDR3 coding sequence is TGTGCCAGCAGCCAACTGTCATGGCCTTACACTGAAGCTTTCTTT. Residues: CASSQLSWPYTEAFF.

In this sample, this clonotype turned up many times. The chain combines TRBV20-1 with TRBJ1-5; 7 nucleotides align to TRBD1. Germline values: CDR1 DFQATT, CDR2 SNEGSKA (reference sequence). The CDR3 has 14 amino acids. V lost 6 bases, J lost 6 bases, and 11 bases stayed unmatched. The DNA for the CDR3 is TGCAGTGCGCGAGGGAGACAGGGAGTTCAGCCCCAGCATTTT. Residues: CSARGRQGVQPQHF.

This clonotype is judged medium-sized. The chain joins TRBV7-8 to TRBJ2-5; D is possibly TRBD2 (5 bases). The CDR3 runs to 13 residues. Germline V lookup: CDR1 SGHVS, CDR2 FQNEAQ. Between the trimmed V and J ends, which lost 0 bases and 5 bases, there was a span of 7 bases. The CDR3 sequence is CASSLAGGETQYF. CDR3 nucleotide sequence: TGTGCCAGCAGCTTAGCGGGCGGGGAGACCCAGTACTTC.

Many counts were recorded for this clonotype. J is TRBJ1-2 and V is TRBV19, with TRBD1 identical over 7 bases. In germline, CDR1 is LNHDA, CDR2 SQIVND (reference sequence). This CDR3 has 13 residues. V was pared by 3 bases and J by 4 bases, with 2 bases of the junction left unmatched. The CDR3 region has the DNA TGTGCCAGTAGTATTCGGGACAGCTATGGCTACACCTTC. Residues: CASSIRDSYGYTF.

This clonotype appeared many times. The chain carries TRBV10-3 and TRBJ2-2, with 7 bases identical to TRBD1. J gave up 3 bases and V 8 bases, and 6 bases lay outside the gene matches. Germline CDR1 and CDR2: ENHRY and SYGVKD. This CDR3 is built from 14 residues. The CDR3 nucleotides are TGTGCCATCCACGGGACAGATTACACCGGGGAGCTGTTTTTT. Translated, it gives CAIHGTDYTGELFF.

This clonotype appeared many times. The chain uses TRBV12-3 or TRBV12-4 and TRBJ2-7; D is undetermined. The CDR3 spans 15 residues. With 5 bases removed from V and 6 bases from J, the gap between germline ends came to 20 bases. The CDR3 reads CASSNRPKGLSEQYF. CDR3 nucleotides: TGTGCCAGCAGTAACCGGCCCAAGGGTCTGTCCGAGCAGTACTTC.

This clonotype was found many times. The J gene is TRBJ2-7, the V gene TRBV12-3 or TRBV12-4, with no clear D. V lost 1 base to trimming and J lost 1 base, with 5 bases between them. The CDR3 totals 13 residues. CDR3 bases: TGTGCCAGCAGTTTAGGCAGATCCTACGAGCAGTACTTC. Its protein is CASSLGRSYEQYF.

This clonotype was detected ten times or more. V and J are TRBV27 and TRBJ1-2; no definite D call. V lost 3 bases and J lost 5, with 16 bases in between. The V gene's germline CDR1 is MNHEY and CDR2 SMNVEV (reference sequence). The CDR3 spans 15 residues. The CDR3 DNA is TGTGCCAGCAGTTTGGCTCAGGACGGACGATATGGCTACACCTTC. Amino acids: CASSLAQDGRYGYTF.

This clonotype was detected ten times or more. CDR3 loop: CASSDGTPSTDTQYF. DNA of the CDR3: TGCGCCAGCAGCGACGGGACTCCTAGCACAGATACGCAGTATTTT. This chain links TRBV5-1 with TRBJ2-3, with a tentative D call TRBD2 (6 bases). Per germline, CDR1 SGHRS and CDR2 YFSETQ. This CDR3 region has 15 residues. V was clipped by 4 bases and J by 0 bases, with 12 bases between them. The variable domain in full, with the rest retrieved from reference TRBV5-1 and TRBJ2-3, is KAGVTQTPRYLIKTRGQQVTLSCSPISGHRSVSWYQQTPGQGLQFLFEYFSETQRNKGNFPGRFSGRQFSNSRSEMNVSTLELGDSALYLCASSDGTPSTDTQYFGPGTRLTVL.

This clonotype was detected only a few times. A single base separates this from a much larger clone, so it may be a read error. The J gene is TRBJ2-1, the V gene TRBV2; TRBD1 aligns across 11 bases. Germline loops: CDR1 SNHLY, CDR2 FYNNEI. CDR3 length: 14 residues. The CDR3 is CVSRGGQGAYEQFF. DNA of the CDR3: TGTGTCAGCAGGGGAGGACAGGGGGCTTATGAGCAGTTCTTC.

This clonotype has a count of ten or more. The chain uses TRBV7-8 and TRBJ1-6; D might be TRBD1 (5 bases). CDR3 size: 15 residues. Germline-derived CDR1 and CDR2 are SGHVS and FQNEAQ. The V and J ends lost 0 bases and 11 bases respectively, with 14 bases between them. This CDR3 reads CASSLAGGAVAPLHF. In DNA form, the CDR3 reads TGTGCCAGCAGCTTAGCAGGAGGGGCGGTGGCACCCCTCCACTTT.

This clonotype has a count of ten or more. The V and J genes are TRBV4-1 and TRBJ2-5, with D unclear. Trimming pared 0 bases from V and 5 bases from J, leaving 7 bases between. Germline assignment: CDR1 MGHRA and CDR2 YSYEKL. This CDR3 contains 13 residues. The CDR3 nucleotides are TGCGCCAGCAGCCAAGATGTCAGGGAGACCCAGTACTTC. It specifies CASSQDVRETQYF.

This clonotype has at least ten counts. The gene calls are TRBV4-1 and TRBJ2-7; D is possibly TRBD1 (5 bases). Germline V lookup: CDR1 MGHRA, CDR2 YSYEKL. The CDR3 loop spans 15 amino acids. V was trimmed by 4 bases and J by 3 bases, leaving 16 bases between them. CDR3 DNA sequence: TGCGCCAGCAGCCCGGAACCGTACAGGCTCTACGAGCAGTACTTC. Protein sequence: CASSPEPYRLYEQYF.

This clonotype was seen many times. V gene TRBV28 combines with J gene TRBJ2-7, with TRBD2 matching over 11 bases. Germline V gene data show CDR1 as MDHEN and CDR2 as SYDVKM. J was trimmed by 4 bases and V by 6 bases; bases with no gene match: 17. The CDR3 runs 18 residues. The CDR3 spells CASSPTQWLAGGGYEQYF. CDR3 DNA sequence: TGTGCCAGCAGCCCTACCCAATGGCTAGCGGGAGGCGGGTACGAGCAGTACTTC.

This clonotype has a count of ten or more. The chain is built from TRBV10-3 and TRBJ2-5, with 10 bases matching TRBD1. Unmatched junction bases numbered 21, after V lost 8 bases and J lost 6 bases. The germline gives CDR1 ENHRY, CDR2 SYGVKD. This CDR3 region has 18 residues. This CDR3 is CAIEAGGDRGSLGKTQYF. The CDR3, as DNA: TGTGCCATCGAGGCTGGGGGGGACAGGGGATCTCTTGGGAAGACCCAGTACTTC.

In this sample, this clonotype turned up many times. This chain links TRBV7-8 with TRBJ1-5; D unclear. Germline-derived CDR1 and CDR2 are SGHVS and FQNEAQ. The CDR3 consists of 18 residues. Trimming took 2 bases from V and 1 from J, leaving 18 bases between them. The CDR3 nucleotides read TGTGCCAGCAGCTTAAAAGGCGAGGGCGCGATAAGCAATCAGCCCCAGCATTTT. It is translated as CASSLKGEGAISNQPQHF.

This clonotype has ten or more counts. V gene TRBV6-5 combines with J gene TRBJ1-2, with D unresolved. From germline, CDR1 is MNHEY and CDR2 SVGAGI. Deletions cut 11 bases from V and 2 bases from J, with 12 bases between. The CDR3 sequence is 12 residues long. CDR3 nucleotide sequence: TGTGCCGCGGGGAGGGTCAACTATGGCTACACCTTC. It encodes CAAGRVNYGYTF.

In this sample, this clonotype turned up many times. V is TRBV27 and J is TRBJ2-1; 9 bases are a match to TRBD2. V dropped 6 bases and J dropped 3; count of bases not matched to a gene: 0. The CDR3 covers 13 residues. Germline loops: CDR1 MNHEY, CDR2 SMNVEV (reference sequence). CDR3 amino acids: CASRLAGYNEQFF. Written as DNA, the CDR3 is TGTGCCAGCAGACTAGCGGGCTACAATGAGCAGTTCTTC.

This clonotype was seen ten or more times. The chain uses TRBV20-1 and TRBJ2-1, with TRBD1 identical over 9 bases. The CDR3 runs 11 residues. The trim removed 6 bases at V and 9 bases at J, leaving 3 bases unmatched. CDR1 is DFQATT and CDR2 is SNEGSKA in the germline V gene (reference sequence). CDR3 protein: CSARTGAEQFF. Here the CDR3 DNA reads TGCAGTGCCCGGACAGGGGCTGAGCAGTTCTTC.

This clonotype was detected many times. The chain links TRBV3-1 to TRBJ2-1; no definite D call. The CDR3 sequence is 13 residues long. V dropped 1 base and J dropped 6 bases, with 7 bases sitting between them. CDR1 is LGHDT, CDR2 YNNKEL, per germline (reference sequence). The CDR3 loop reads CASSQARLNEQFF. For the CDR3, the DNA is TGTGCCAGCAGCCAAGCTAGACTCAATGAGCAGTTCTTC.

This clonotype was seen many times. The gene calls are TRBV6-5 and TRBJ1-6; D is perhaps TRBD1 (6 bases). This CDR3 is 14 amino acids long. Trimming stripped 6 bases from V and 7 bases from J, with 13 bases between. Germline V lookup: CDR1 MNHEY, CDR2 SVGAGI. The CDR3 sequence: CASSITGTNSPLHF. In DNA form, the CDR3 reads TGTGCCAGCAGCATAACGGGGACAAATTCACCCCTCCACTTT.

This clonotype has ten or more counts. The chain employs TRBV20-1 and TRBJ1-1; unclear D gene. Germline loops: CDR1 DFQATT, CDR2 SNEGSKA (reference sequence). V lost 0 bases, J lost 0 bases, and 5 bases lay in between. This CDR3 comprises 13 residues. The CDR3 sequence: CSARDLMNTEAFF. Here the CDR3 DNA reads TGCAGTGCTAGAGATCTTATGAACACTGAAGCTTTCTTT.

Ten or more counts support this clonotype. This chain connects TRBV7-9 to TRBJ2-7; TRBD1 matches at 10 bases. Germline V gene lookup returns CDR1 SEHNR and CDR2 FQNEAQ (reference sequence). CDR3 size: 20 residues. J gave up 2 bases and V 1 base, and 17 bases lay outside the gene matches. The CDR3 reads CASSLVRSGTGAPGAYEQYF. CDR3 DNA: TGTGCCAGCAGCTTAGTGAGGTCCGGGACAGGGGCCCCAGGGGCCTACGAGCAGTACTTC.

The table lists this clonotype with many counts. This chain uses TRBV14 with TRBJ2-1, with D perhaps matching TRBD2 (7 bases). The CDR3 is 14 residues long. Germline V gives CDR1 SGHDN, CDR2 FVKESK. V lost 4 bases to trimming and J lost 14 bases, with 21 bases between them. The CDR3: CASSPPAGEGGEFF. Written as DNA, the CDR3 is TGTGCCAGCAGCCCGCCCGCCGGGGAGGGGGGTGAGTTCTTC.

This clonotype was counted at least ten times. One end of the junction does not line up with germline, which may come from a read error. The chain employs TRBV5-5 and TRBJ1-1, with D maybe TRBD1 (5 bases). Looked up from germline, CDR1 is SGHKS and CDR2 is YYEKEE (reference sequence). The CDR3 has 16 residues. CDR3 DNA sequence: TGTGCCAGCAGCATCGGGGGAGGACGAATGAACACTGAAGTTTTCTTT. It codes for CASSIGGGRMNTEVFF.